One T cell receptor beta chain is described in this entry. Its target is not known. The sample comes from a study of beta chain features in type 1 diabetes. Study findings and constraints: Overrepresentation of cells with high TCR expression could result from cDNA sequencing. Among all four CD4+ subsets, Type 1 diabetes patients had TCRB CDR3s that were moderately but significantly shorter.

Expressed TCRB transcripts were sequenced, since all the RNA that had been isolated was reverse transcribed. Approximately 3.5 million reads, on average, came from each naive, central memory and regulatory T cell sample. Clones were sequenced by immunoSEQ multiplex PCR, and TCRdb holds only the in-frame ones, with some missing. Among under 400,000 clones, around an eighth were seen once, and the ten largest hold around 0.0099%. This CDR3 is built from 16 residues. Germline CDR1 SGHTA, CDR2 FQGNSA. J was trimmed by 3 bases and V by 7 bases; bases with no gene match: 11. The sample consisted of naive CD4+ T cells from blood. This TCR came from a woman aged 18-29 years with type 1 diabetes. This chain joins TRBV7-2 and TRBJ2-7; 11 bases fit TRBD1. The CDR3 is CASINLSGTGGYEQYF. CDR3 nucleotide sequence: TGTGCCAGCATCAACCTCTCCGGGACAGGGGGCTACGAGCAGTACTTC.